This TCR beta chain was captured in a study of T cell changes during pregnancy in multiple sclerosis. Clones were read by immunoSEQ multiplex PCR, and TCRdb kept only the in-frame ones, dropping some. The repertoire holds approximately 83,000 clones, with around 93% as singletons. Looked up from germline, CDR1 is LNHNV and CDR2 is YYDKDF (reference sequence). The V gene end was trimmed by 1 base and the J gene end by 7 bases; junction bases not matched to a gene: 9. The CDR3 runs 16 residues. The chain has TRBV15 and TRBJ1-2, with 10 nucleotides matching TRBD1. This specimen consisted of peripheral blood, obtained in the first trimester of pregnancy. The TCR sequence derives from a female donor with multiple sclerosis, enrolled in a pregnancy study. CDR3 residues: CATSRVDRGQDFGYTF. CDR3 nucleotide sequence: TGTGCCACCAGCAGAGTTGACAGGGGGCAAGATTTTGGCTACACCTTC. Variable domain in full (rest from reference TRBV15 and TRBJ1-2): DAMVIQNPRYQVTQFGKPVTLSCSQTLNHNVMYWYQQKSSQAPKLLFHYYDKDFNNEADTPDNFQSRRPNTSFCFLDIRSPGLGDTAMYLCATSRVDRGQDFGYTFGSGTRLTVV.